The clone carrying this TCR beta chain has at least ten counts. The antigen remains undetermined. Axillary draining lymph nodes of breast cancer patients supplied the node samples. CDR1 and CDR2 (germline): SGHKS, YYEKEE (reference sequence). The V and J ends lost 1 base and 10 bases respectively, with 8 bases between them. The CDR3 covers 11 residues. This specimen belongs to a study of breast tumors, draining lymph nodes, adjacent tissues. Findings of the study overall: Compared with lymph nodes, tumors were less diverse; compared with nontumor tissue, more.

One entry per CDR3 protein, called by TCRdb with MiXCR from the multiplex PCR reads. The repertoire has some 130,000 distinct CDR3 sequences, less than 20% of them found once; the top ten carry approximately 3.5%. The chain uses TRBV5-5 and TRBJ1-2; D ambiguous. The source is a female donor with breast cancer. Some clones in this sample may be carry-over from other donors' samples. Material for sequencing was axillary lymph node tissue. The CDR3 coding sequence is TGTGCCAGCAGCTTGTCCGCAGACTACACCTTC. Protein: CASSLSADYTF.